These 28 T cell receptor beta chains originate from one sample sequenced in a study of blood T cells in healthy people across ages. Next came a second PCR, run for about 7 to 11 cycles, which used a sample-barcoded 5' primer along with a J-beta primer mix. One entry per CDR3 protein results from TCRdb running MiXCR on the 5' RACE reads. The data hold roughly 680,000 distinct CDR3 sequences, with around 45% observed a single time. Specimen: blood. Every receptor here comes from a woman aged 60-75 years in good health.

The chain links TRBV10-3 to TRBJ2-1; TRBD1 agrees at 7 bases. Per the germline V gene, CDR1 is ENHRY and CDR2 is SYGVKD. This CDR3 region has 13 residues. After removal of 7 bases from V and 3 bases from J, the junction contained 3 bases not matched to a gene. CDR3 amino acids: CAITGTDYNEQFF. The CDR3, as DNA: TGTGCCATCACCGGGACAGACTACAATGAGCAGTTCTTC.

This chain links TRBV7-6 with TRBJ2-1, with 10 bases identical to TRBD2. The CDR3 loop spans 17 amino acids. Trimming removed 4 bases from V and 2 bases from J; junction bases left unmatched: 8. Looked up from germline, CDR1 is SGHVS and CDR2 is FNYEAQ. In DNA, the CDR3 is TGTGCCAGCAGCTCGAGCGGGAGGGCCGGGACCTACAATGAGCAGTTCTTC. Translation: CASSSSGRAGTYNEQFF.

V gene TRBV7-8 combines with J gene TRBJ2-3, with TRBD2 matching over 8 bases. J was trimmed by 2 bases and V by 2 bases; bases with no gene match: 3. CDR3 length: 15 amino acids. The germline CDR1 and CDR2 sequences are SGHVS and FQNEAQ. CDR3 protein: CASSLREGPTDTQYF. In nucleotides, the CDR3 is TGTGCCAGCAGCTTACGGGAGGGCCCCACAGATACGCAGTATTTT.

The chain employs TRBV6-2 or TRBV6-3 and TRBJ2-6; D remains unclear. This CDR3 contains 15 residues. Germline V gene data show CDR1 as MNHEY and CDR2 as SVGEGT. Trimming left V 0 bases short and J 2 bases short, with 5 bases between. This CDR3 is CASSYSAAGANVLTF. CDR3 in DNA: TGTGCCAGCAGTTACTCGGCAGCTGGGGCCAACGTCCTGACTTTC.

The chain couples TRBV3-1 to TRBJ2-2; D is perhaps TRBD1 or TRBD2 (6 bases each). V shed 4 bases and J shed 5 bases, with 14 bases lying between them. CDR3 size: 15 residues. Looked up from germline, CDR1 is LGHDT and CDR2 is YNNKEL (reference sequence). The CDR3 is CASSPRQGGTGELFF. The CDR3 DNA sequence: TGTGCCAGCAGCCCTAGACAAGGGGGGACCGGGGAGCTGTTTTTT.

The chain combines TRBV7-2 with TRBJ2-7, with 7 bases lining up with TRBD2. J lost 4 bases, V lost 5 bases, and 14 bases had no gene match. The CDR3 loop spans 16 amino acids. CDR1 SGHTA and CDR2 FQGNSA come from the germline V gene. CDR3: CASSPSPPRTRYEQYF. For the CDR3, the DNA is TGTGCCAGCAGCCCTTCTCCCCCCCGGACTAGATACGAGCAGTACTTC.

The table lists this clonotype with a few counts. This chain joins TRBV10-3 and TRBJ1-2; 11 positions match TRBD1. The germline V gene has CDR1 ENHRY and CDR2 SYGVKD. The CDR3 consists of 15 residues. The trim removed 6 bases at V and 6 bases at J, leaving 9 bases unmatched. CDR3 DNA sequence: TGTGCCATCAGACCCGCTGGACAGGGGGCCAATGGCTACACCTTC. Translated, it gives CAIRPAGQGANGYTF.

In the case of this clonotype: One junction end does not reproduce the germline sequence, and a read error may be involved. The chain couples TRBV6-1 to TRBJ1-2, with a weak D call TRBD1 (6 bases). Germline V CDR1 and CDR2: MNHNS, SASEGT. This CDR3 has 14 residues. The CDR3 here is CASGPQGSNYGYTF. CDR3 sequence (DNA): TGTGCCAGCGGTCCCCAGGGGTCCAACTATGGCTACACCTTT.

This clonotype showed up just once. V and J are TRBV20-1 and TRBJ2-2, with a weak D call TRBD1 (6 bases). Trimming left V 8 bases short and J 6 bases short, with 16 bases between. The length of the CDR3 is 13 residues. The germline V gene has CDR1 DFQATT and CDR2 SNEGSKA (reference sequence). CDR3 sequence (DNA): TGCAGTACACCAAAGGGGGTAGCCGGGGAGCTGTTTTTT. This codes for CSTPKGVAGELFF.

V and J are TRBV7-2 and TRBJ2-5; 7 positions agree with TRBD1. Germline V CDR1 and CDR2: SGHTA, FQGNSA. The CDR3 spans 13 residues. The V and J ends lost 4 bases and 5 bases, in that order; junction bases with no gene match: 4. The CDR3: CASSWGTDETQYF. In nucleotides, the CDR3 is TGTGCCAGCAGCTGGGGGACAGACGAGACCCAGTACTTC.

V and J are TRBV25-1 and TRBJ2-2; 9 bases are a match to TRBD2. The junction had 4 bases not matched to a gene; V was cut back by 5 bases and J by 0 bases. Germline CDR1 and CDR2: MGHDK and SYGVNS. The CDR3 sequence is 16 residues long. Here the CDR3 reads CASSSAGGTNTGELFF. The CDR3, as DNA: TGTGCCAGCAGTTCAGCGGGAGGAACGAACACCGGGGAGCTGTTTTTT.

V is TRBV29-1 and J is TRBJ2-3; D perhaps matches TRBD1 (7 bases). The CDR3 is 15 amino acids. V was trimmed by 7 bases and J by 6 bases, leaving 23 bases between them. In germline, CDR1 is SQVTM, CDR2 ANQGSEA. As DNA, the CDR3 is TGCAGCGCCCCAGGGGGGTCTCACGCCGGGGATACGCAGTATTTT. Amino acid sequence: CSAPGGSHAGDTQYF.

The rearrangement uses TRBV7-2 and TRBJ2-3; D uncertain. CDR1 and CDR2 from the germline V gene are SGHTA and FQGNSA. The CDR3 is 15 amino acids. Trimming stripped 2 bases from V and 6 bases from J, with 15 bases between. In nucleotides, the CDR3 is TGTGCCAGCAGCTTAATAGGCACCTCGGTGGATACGCAGTATTTT. Translation gives CASSLIGTSVDTQYF.

This clonotype was found many times. This rearrangement joins TRBV10-3 to TRBJ2-5; D not certain. CDR1 and CDR2 from the germline V gene are ENHRY and SYGVKD. The CDR3 has 14 residues. V was trimmed by 0 bases and J by 2 bases, leaving 7 bases between them. The CDR3 DNA follows: TGTGCCATCAGTGAGTCGAACAGACAAGAGACCCAGTACTTC. Amino acids: CAISESNRQETQYF.

This clonotype was counted between two and nine times. J is TRBJ2-7 and V is TRBV10-3, with unresolved D. TRBJ2-5 matches the DNA end more closely, so the J call is doubtful. This CDR3 is 14 amino acids long. Germline V CDR1 and CDR2: ENHRY, SYGVKD. This CDR3 reads CAISESGLLETQYF. The CDR3 DNA reads TGTGCCATCAGTGAGTCTGGGTTGCTTGAGACCCAGTACTTC.

V and J are TRBV18 and TRBJ2-5, with D possibly matching TRBD1 (6 bases). The V gene's germline CDR1 is KGHSH and CDR2 LQKENI. There are 14 residues in the CDR3. The ends were cut back, 1 base at V and 3 bases at J, with 9 bases in the middle. The CDR3 is CASSPRHREETQYF. The DNA of the CDR3 is TGTGCCAGCTCACCACGCCACAGGGAAGAGACCCAGTACTTC.

On this clonotype: One end of the junction is discordant with germline, which a read error may explain. The CDR3 sequence is CAGSLGVLRARQGSEQYF. The CDR3 nucleotides read TGTGCCGGCAGCTTAGGTGTACTCCGGGCCCGACAGGGATCCGAGCAGTACTTC. The rearrangement uses TRBV7-2 and TRBJ2-7; 7 bases are shared with TRBD1. The length of the CDR3 is 18 residues. Germline V gene lookup returns CDR1 SGHTA and CDR2 FQGNSA. The full variable domain, with the rest looked up from reference TRBV7-2 and TRBJ2-7, is GAGVSQSPSNKVTEKGKDVELRCDPISGHTALYWYRQSLGQGLEFLIYFQGNSAPDKSGLPSDRFSAERTGGSVSTLTIQRTQQEDSAVYLCAGSLGVLRARQGSEQYFGPGTRLTVT.

This clonotype was counted a few times. This chain connects TRBV28 to TRBJ1-2, with D possibly matching TRBD1 (5 bases). Germline V lookup: CDR1 MDHEN, CDR2 SYDVKM. The CDR3 consists of 13 residues. V was pared by 8 bases and J by 8 bases, with 18 bases between. The CDR3 is CASAGGFKWGYTF. As DNA, the CDR3 is TGTGCCAGCGCGGGGGGATTTAAATGGGGCTACACCTTC.

The chain is built from TRBV28 and TRBJ2-2; D is uncertain. V lost 8 bases, J lost 0 bases, and 7 bases lay in between. The CDR3 spans 13 residues. The germline gives CDR1 MDHEN, CDR2 SYDVKM. CDR3 loop: CASDRTNTGELFF. CDR3 bases: TGTGCCAGCGACCGAACGAACACCGGGGAGCTGTTTTTT.

This rearrangement joins TRBV20-1 to TRBJ2-5; D is possibly TRBD1 (6 bases). CDR1 is DFQATT and CDR2 is SNEGSKA in the germline V gene (reference sequence). The V end was cut by 3 bases, the J end by 1 base, with 9 bases between. This CDR3 region has 13 residues. The CDR3, as DNA: TGCAGTGCTAGCTGGACAGCCCAAGAGACCCAGTACTTC. Translated: CSASWTAQETQYF.

The genes are TRBV6-6 and TRBJ2-3; a weak D match, TRBD1 (6 bases). Per germline, CDR1 MNHNY and CDR2 SVGAGI (reference sequence). This CDR3 has 13 residues. Deletions cut 7 bases from V and 4 bases from J, with 12 bases between. The chain's CDR3 is CASTQGPADTQYF. As DNA, the CDR3 is TGTGCCAGCACCCAGGGGCCAGCAGATACGCAGTATTTT.

As for this clonotype: A much bigger clone sits one base away, suggesting this may be a read error. The rearrangement uses TRBV27 and TRBJ1-6; 8 bases are shared with TRBD1. J gave up 11 bases and V 4 bases, and 10 bases lay outside the gene matches. Germline-derived CDR1 and CDR2 are MNHEY and SMNVEV (reference sequence). The CDR3 has 15 amino acids. This CDR3 is CASSSPDRGFPPLHF. CDR3 DNA sequence: TGTGCCAGCAGTTCACCCGACAGGGGTTTTCCACCCCTCCACTTT.

Concerning this clonotype itself: The DNA is left out, because the CDR3 cannot be placed on it with certainty; the CDR3 is given as TCRdb lists it. The chain uses TRBV20-1 and TRBJ1-2; the table calls TRBD1, which could not be checked here. The CDR3 is 23 residues long, counting both termini. Germline V gives CDR1 DFQATT, CDR2 SNEGSKA (reference sequence). The CDR3 loop reads CSARASYSSYEQYFGPGTNGYTF.

V is TRBV3-1 and J is TRBJ2-7, with 10 positions matching TRBD2. V trimming: 2 bases; J trimming: 2 bases; junction bases outside the gene matches: 6. The CDR3 extends over 16 amino acids. Looked up from germline, CDR1 is LGHDT and CDR2 is YNNKEL (reference sequence). This chain's CDR3 is CASSQWLAGGPYEQYF. CDR3 DNA: TGTGCCAGCAGCCAATGGTTAGCGGGAGGCCCCTACGAGCAGTACTTC.

V and J are TRBV5-1 and TRBJ2-1; 8 bases are shared with TRBD2. Losses at the gene ends were 1 base for V and 2 bases for J; bases not matched to a gene: 8. Germline V lookup: CDR1 SGHRS, CDR2 YFSETQ. This CDR3 spans 17 amino acids. The CDR3 DNA reads as TGCGCCAGCAGCTTGCTCTGGCGGGAGGTCCCCTACAATGAGCAGTTCTTC. It translates to CASSLLWREVPYNEQFF.

The table lists this clonotype with a count of one. The chain carries TRBV24-1 and TRBJ2-3, with 9 bases aligning to TRBD1. CDR1 is KGHDR, CDR2 SFDVKD, per germline. The CDR3 has 14 residues. V lost 6 bases, J lost 1 base, and 1 base stayed unmatched. The CDR3 region has the DNA TGTGCCACCAGTTGGACAGGGGGCACAGATACGCAGTATTTT. Amino acid sequence: CATSWTGGTDTQYF.

The chain recombines TRBV7-9 with TRBJ1-2, with 10 nucleotides matching TRBD1. Unmatched junction bases numbered 3, after V lost 5 bases and J lost 3 bases. The CDR3 contains 14 residues. The germline V gene encodes CDR1 SEHNR and CDR2 FQNEAQ (reference sequence). The CDR3 region is CASSTDRGDYGYTF. CDR3 coding DNA: TGTGCCAGCAGCACGGACAGGGGGGACTATGGCTACACCTTC.

This clonotype has only one observation. The rearrangement uses TRBV6-2 or TRBV6-3 and TRBJ1-5, with D possibly being TRBD1 (5 bases). Germline lookup yields CDR1 MNHEY and CDR2 SVGEGT. The CDR3 consists of 16 residues. The V end lost 6 bases, the J end lost 3 bases, and 18 bases lay between the germline ends. As DNA, the CDR3 is TGTGCCAGCAGACTGATCTCTAGGGGCGACAATCAGCCCCAGCATTTT. It encodes CASRLISRGDNQPQHF.